These 7 T cell receptor beta chains were sequenced from one sample in a study of post-analysis software for immune sequencing data. cDNA libraries for TCR beta contained unique molecular identifiers. Each CDR3 protein gets one entry after TCRdb re-called the PCR reads with MiXCR. Counted here are 500,000 to 600,000 distinct CDR3 sequences, about 44% occurring once; the ten biggest clones make up 1.5% to 2%. The antigens for these receptors are not known. Whole-study results and caveats: Comparison of patients with controls showed 5 or 6 TRBV segments more frequent in patients, TRBV5-6, TRBV5-1 and TRBV20-1 among them.

The sequenced sample was blood. These receptors were obtained from a girl aged 5 to 17 with multiple sclerosis.

As regards this clonotype: Given a much more abundant clone one base away, this may be a read error. This likely comes from a read error, as the CDR3 has no conserved phenylalanine or tryptophan at its end. The chain carries TRBV5-5 and TRBJ2-7; 16 bases map to TRBD2. V was pared by 7 bases and J by 2 bases, with 0 bases of the junction left unmatched. The CDR3 loop spans 14 amino acids. Germline V gene lookup returns CDR1 SGHKS and CDR2 YYEKEE (reference sequence). In nucleotides, the CDR3 is TGTGCCAGCGGGACTAGCGGGAGGGCCTACGAGCAGTACTAC. Protein: CASGTSGRAYEQYY.

The chain couples TRBV7-9 to TRBJ2-3; D may be TRBD2 (5 bases). CDR3 length: 18 amino acids. Germline lookup yields CDR1 SEHNR and CDR2 FQNEAQ (reference sequence). Trimming took off 0 bases at V and 4 bases at J, with 20 bases between the two ends. CDR3 in amino acids: CASSLAGRGINFADTQYF. In nucleotides, the CDR3 is TGTGCCAGCAGCTTAGCCGGAAGAGGGATAAATTTCGCAGATACGCAGTATTTT. Supplemented by reference TRBV7-9 and TRBJ2-3, the full variable domain reads DTGVSQNPRHKITKRGQNVTFRCDPISEHNRLYWYRQTLGQGPEFLTYFQNEAQLEKSRLLSDRFSAERPKGSFSTLEIQRTEQGDSAMYLCASSLAGRGINFADTQYFGPGTRLTVL.

This clonotype showed up just a few times. The CDR3 reads CASSFGSSRTRSYEQYF. Written as DNA, the CDR3 is TGTGCCAGCAGTTTTGGGTCGAGTAGGACCCGCTCCTACGAGCAGTACTTC. The rearrangement joins TRBV12-3 or TRBV12-4 to TRBJ2-5, with D unresolved. The tail of the sequence fits TRBJ2-7 better, so the J call may be wrong. This CDR3 comprises 17 residues.

CDR3 residues: CASSLELAGKETQYF. The CDR3 nucleotides are TGCGCCAGCAGCTTGGAACTAGCGGGGAAAGAGACCCAGTACTTC. This chain connects TRBV5-1 to TRBJ2-5; 10 bases fit TRBD2. Germline V gives CDR1 SGHRS, CDR2 YFSETQ. The V gene end was trimmed by 0 bases and the J gene end by 3 bases; junction bases not matched to a gene: 2. This CDR3 has 15 amino acids.

This clonotype was seen once. The V and J genes are TRBV4-1 and TRBJ2-1; 14 nucleotides align to TRBD2. V lost 0 bases to trimming and J lost 1 base; unmatched junction nucleotides: 17. Germline-derived CDR1 and CDR2 are MGHRA and YSYEKL. The CDR3 is 23 residues long. CDR3 region: CASSQDRGGLAGVKGPSYNEQFF. The CDR3, as DNA: TGCGCCAGCAGCCAAGACCGAGGGGGACTAGCGGGAGTCAAGGGTCCTTCCTACAATGAGCAGTTCTTC.

This clonotype appeared a few times. The chain recombines TRBV12-3 or TRBV12-4 with TRBJ2-3; no reliable D call. The CDR3 extends over 13 amino acids. Trimming stripped 6 bases from V and 5 bases from J, with 12 bases between. The chain's CDR3 is CASSPGNGDTQYF. The CDR3 nucleotides are TGTGCCAGCAGCCCTGGAAATGGAGATACGCAGTATTTT.

V usage is TRBV28 and J usage is TRBJ1-2, with 12 bases fitting TRBD1. Germline trimming cut 1 base from V and 7 bases from J; bases unmatched to any gene: 7. Germline CDR1 and CDR2: MDHEN and SYDVKM. The CDR3 totals 16 residues. For the CDR3, the DNA is TGTGCCAGCAGTTTATCCAATGGGGACAGGGGGCTTGGCTACACCTTC. Its protein is CASSLSNGDRGLGYTF.